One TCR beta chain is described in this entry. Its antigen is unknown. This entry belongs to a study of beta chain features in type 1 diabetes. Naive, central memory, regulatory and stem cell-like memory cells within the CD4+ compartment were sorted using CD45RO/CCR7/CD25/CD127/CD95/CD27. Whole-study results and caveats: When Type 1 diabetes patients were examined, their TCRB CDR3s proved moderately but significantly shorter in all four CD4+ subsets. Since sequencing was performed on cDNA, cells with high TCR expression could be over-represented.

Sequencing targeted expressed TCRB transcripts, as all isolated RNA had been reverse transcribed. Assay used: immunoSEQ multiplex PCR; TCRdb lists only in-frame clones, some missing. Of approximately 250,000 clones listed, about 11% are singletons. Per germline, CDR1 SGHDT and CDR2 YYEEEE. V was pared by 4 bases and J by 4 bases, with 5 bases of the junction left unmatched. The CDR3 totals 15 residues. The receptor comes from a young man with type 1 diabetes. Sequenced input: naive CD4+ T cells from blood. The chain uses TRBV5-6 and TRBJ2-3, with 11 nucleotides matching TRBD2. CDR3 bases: TGTGCCAGCAGCGCGACTAGCGGGGTTTCAGATACGCAGTATTTT. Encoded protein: CASSATSGVSDTQYF.